The rows below give T cell receptor beta chains drawn from one sample of a study of radiotherapy plus CTLA-4 blockade in lung cancer. Sequencing used immunoSEQ multiplex PCR; TCRdb keeps in-frame clones, though not all of them. The sample holds some 110,000 clones; roughly 86% are singletons and the top ten take around 3.3%. Specimen: peripheral blood, collected from a patient treated with radiotherapy plus ipilimumab. Receptors were obtained from a human donor with non-small cell lung cancer that progressed on radiotherapy plus ipilimumab. Some clones in this sample may be carry-over from other donors' samples. Each CDR3 is given with its conserved first and last residue. D genes are given only for firm matches. Clone size, where shown, is once, few, many, or a class for clones that have expanded.

clone size	V gene	J gene	D gene	CDR3 DNA	CDR3 protein
NA	TRBV14	TRBJ1-1	NA	TGTGCCAGCAGCCATCCCGGGGGAAGGGGGTTTGCTACTGAAGCTTTCTTT	CASSHPGGRGFATEAFF
NA	TRBV6-1	TRBJ1-2	TRBD1	TGTGCCAGCAGTGATCAGGGACAGGGGCGAGATGGCTACACCTTC	CASSDQGQGRDGYTF
NA	TRBV9	TRBJ1-6	NA	TGTGCCAGCAGCGTAGGAAGGGACGCCAGCTCCTATAATTCACCCCTCCACTTT	CASSVGRDASSYNSPLHF
few	TRBV7-3	TRBJ2-7	TRBD2	TGTGCCAGCAGCTCTAGCCTTAGCGGGGTCTACGAGCAGTACTTC	CASSSSLSGVYEQYF
NA	TRBV7-3	TRBJ2-3	TRBD2	TGTGCCAGCAGCTTAACTTTGCGGGGGGGCACAGATACGCAGTATTTT	CASSLTLRGGTDTQYF
NA	TRBV28	TRBJ2-6	NA	TGTGCCAGCAGTTTAATTGTAGGATCTGGGGCCAACGTCCTGACTTTC	CASSLIVGSGANVLTF
NA	TRBV18	TRBJ2-3	NA	TGTGCCAGCTCACCACTCCACGAAAGCACAGATACGCAGTATTTT	CASSPLHESTDTQYF
NA	TRBV25-1	TRBJ1-3	NA	TGTGCCAGCAGTATACAGACCGGAAACACCATATATTTT	CASSIQTGNTIYF
NA	TRBV11-2	TRBJ2-4	TRBD2	TGTGCCAGCAGCTTAGAGCCCCGGGGGGGGGCCTTTTCCAAAAACATTCAGTACTTC	CASSLEPRGGAFSKNIQYF
NA	TRBV27	TRBJ1-5	NA	TGTGCCAGCAGTTTATCGACCTTGAGCAATCAGCCCCAGCATTTT	CASSLSTLSNQPQHF
once	TRBV5-1	TRBJ1-1	TRBD1	TGCGCCAGCAGCTCCGACAGGGCCTCCACTGAAGCTTTCTTT	CASSSDRASTEAFF
NA	TRBV27	TRBJ1-1	NA	TGTGCCAGCAGATTCACGAGGGGAGGGGGCACTGAAGCTTTCTTT	CASRFTRGGGTEAFF
few	TRBV5-6	TRBJ2-7	NA	TGTGCCAGCAGCTTGGTCCCCTACGAGCAGTACTTC	CASSLVPYEQYF
NA	TRBV29-1	TRBJ2-6	NA	TGCAGCGTCGCGACCACAGTCGGGGCCAACGTCCTGACTTTC	CSVATTVGANVLTF
NA	TRBV7-3	TRBJ2-2	NA	TGTGCCAGCAGTAGACTTTCGGGTGCCGGGGAGCTGTTTTTT	CASSRLSGAGELFF
NA	TRBV7-3	TRBJ2-3	TRBD2	TGTGCCAGCAGCTTACGCGGGGGACTCACAGATACGCAGTATTTT	CASSLRGGLTDTQYF
NA	TRBV7-9	TRBJ1-4	TRBD1	TGTGCCGTGACAGGGTTTGCTAATGAAAAACTGTTTTTT	CAVTGFANEKLFF